A single sample is the source of the 18 T cell receptor beta chains below, sequenced in a study of blood T cell repertoires in COVID-19. Repertoires were generated with immunoSEQ multiplex PCR, while TCRdb's copy carries only in-frame clones and drops some. Of about 430,000 clones listed, 85% to 90% are singletons. Sequenced material: PBMCs or T cells enriched from blood (not recorded which). The receptor set was obtained from a man aged 25 to 40 who had recovered from COVID-19.

The V gene is TRBV30, the J gene TRBJ1-5; D is unresolved. The V end lost 1 base, the J end lost 7 bases, and 17 bases lay between the germline ends. CDR1 GTSNPN and CDR2 SVGIG come from the germline V gene (reference sequence). CDR3 length: 15 residues. The CDR3 DNA is TGTGCCTGGAGTGGTCGGGCGGGTTATAGCCAGCCCCAGCATTTT. Its translation: CAWSGRAGYSQPQHF.

The CDR3 spells CASRPPGGSYGYTF. The CDR3 DNA sequence: TGTGCCAGCAGACCACCCGGGGGGAGCTATGGCTACACCTTC. The chain links TRBV6-5 to TRBJ1-2; tentative D call: TRBD1 (5 bases). Looked up from germline, CDR1 is MNHEY and CDR2 is SVGAGI. V lost 6 bases, J lost 4 bases, and 15 bases lay in between. The CDR3 is made up of 14 amino acids.

This chain connects TRBV2 to TRBJ1-2; D perhaps matches TRBD1 (6 bases). The CDR3 is made up of 15 amino acids. The V end was cut by 4 bases, the J end by 6 bases, with 18 bases between. Germline V gene sequence: CDR1 SNHLY, CDR2 FYNNEI. The CDR3 loop is CASSGSGGAYDGYTF. DNA of the CDR3: TGTGCCAGCAGTGGATCGGGGGGCGCTTATGATGGCTACACCTTC.

The chain joins TRBV7-9 to TRBJ2-1; D is possibly TRBD1 (5 bases). Trimming shortened V by 4 bases and J by 11 bases, and 9 bases separated the two germline ends. This CDR3 contains 11 residues. The germline gives CDR1 SEHNR, CDR2 FQNEAQ (reference sequence). CDR3 DNA sequence: TGTGCCAGCAGCTCCGACAGCCAGCAGTTCTTC. Encoded protein: CASSSDSQQFF. The complete variable domain, with remaining parts taken from reference TRBV7-9 and TRBJ2-1, reads DTGVSQNPRHKITKRGQNVTFRCDPISEHNRLYWYRQTLGQGPEFLTYFQNEAQLEKSRLLSDRFSAERPKGSFSTLEIQRTEQGDSAMYLCASSSDSQQFFGPGTRLTVL.

The rearrangement joins TRBV5-1 to TRBJ1-4, with D possibly matching TRBD1 (6 bases). Germline assignment: CDR1 SGHRS and CDR2 YFSETQ. There are 19 residues in the CDR3. The germline V and J ends were trimmed by 4 bases and 5 bases, with 27 bases remaining between them. CDR3 nucleotides: TGCGCCAGCAGCCCTACCCACAGGGCCGGGAACGACTGGAATGAAAAACTGTTTTTT. Residues: CASSPTHRAGNDWNEKLFF.

This chain joins TRBV21-1 and TRBJ2-7; the D call in the table, TRBD1, was not verified against the DNA. TRBV21-1 is designated a pseudogene. The CDR3 consists of 16 residues. The CDR3 region has the DNA TGTGCCAGCAGCAAAGAGGACGGGCAGGGGGCCTACGAGCAGTACTTC. This codes for CASSKEDGQGAYEQYF.

The CDR3 loop is CAISAHGTGDEKLFF. The CDR3, as DNA: TGTGCCATCAGTGCTCATGGGACAGGGGATGAAAAACTGTTTTTT. The rearrangement joins TRBV10-3 to TRBJ1-4; 10 nucleotides align to TRBD1. This CDR3 contains 15 residues. V trimming: 4 bases; J trimming: 6 bases; junction bases outside the gene matches: 5. Germline CDR1 and CDR2: ENHRY and SYGVKD.

CDR3 sequence (DNA): TGTGCCAGCACCCAAGATGTCGGGGGCTACACCTTC. It specifies CASTQDVGGYTF. The chain couples TRBV28 to TRBJ1-2; no definite D call. The CDR3 is made up of 12 amino acids. The V gene lost 7 bases and the J gene lost 8 bases, with 14 bases spanning the gap. The germline V gene encodes CDR1 MDHEN and CDR2 SYDVKM.

This clone was seen once. J is TRBJ2-3 and V is TRBV11-3; TRBD2 matches at 8 bases. This CDR3 is 14 amino acids long. Germline assignment: CDR1 SGHNT and CDR2 YENEEA. The V gene end was trimmed by 4 bases and the J gene end by 3 bases; junction bases not matched to a gene: 3. DNA for the CDR3: TGTGCCAGCAGCTCCCGGGAGGGTACAGATACGCAGTATTTT. Its translation: CASSSREGTDTQYF. The full variable domain, its missing parts supplied by reference TRBV11-3 and TRBJ2-3, is EAGVVQSPRYKIIEKKQPVAFWCNPISGHNTLYWYLQNLGQGPELLIRYENEEAVDDSQLPKDRFSAERLKGVDSTLKIQPAELGDSAVYLCASSSREGTDTQYFGPGTRLTVL.

The chain employs TRBV7-2 and TRBJ2-2; 10 bases match TRBD2. V trimming: 5 bases; J trimming: 3 bases; junction bases outside the gene matches: 9. Germline CDR1 and CDR2: SGHTA and FQGNSA. The CDR3 covers 17 residues. The CDR3 loop is CASSRDLAGVYTGELFF. CDR3 nucleotides: TGTGCCAGCAGCCGGGACCTAGCGGGAGTGTACACCGGGGAGCTGTTTTTT. Filled out from reference TRBV7-2 and TRBJ2-2, the complete variable domain reads GAGVSQSPSNKVTEKGKDVELRCDPISGHTALYWYRQSLGQGLEFLIYFQGNSAPDKSGLPSDRFSAERTGGSVSTLTIQRTQQEDSAVYLCASSRDLAGVYTGELFFGEGSRLTVL.

This sequence joins TRBV3-1 (or the pseudogene TRBV3-2) and TRBJ2-2, with 9 positions matching TRBD2. V was clipped by 5 bases and J by 3 bases; unmatched bases: 7. Germline lookup yields CDR1 LGHDT and CDR2 YNNKEL (reference sequence). The CDR3 runs to 16 residues. Here the CDR3 reads CASSFASGVDTGELFF. The CDR3 region has the DNA TGTGCCAGCAGCTTCGCTAGCGGGGTTGACACCGGGGAGCTGTTTTTT.

This chain connects TRBV10-2 to TRBJ1-6; D may be TRBD1 (5 bases). Between the trimmed V and J ends, which lost 7 bases and 0 bases, there was a span of 10 bases. Germline V gives CDR1 WSHSY, CDR2 SAAADI. This CDR3 contains 15 residues. The chain's CDR3 is CASKKTDSYNSPLHF. The DNA for the CDR3 is TGCGCCAGCAAGAAGACAGACTCCTATAATTCACCCCTCCACTTT.

The chain uses TRBV27 and TRBJ2-7; TRBD2 matches 10 bases. After removal of 5 bases from V and 5 bases from J, the junction contained 9 bases not matched to a gene. The germline gives CDR1 MNHEY, CDR2 SMNVEV (reference sequence). This CDR3 spans 15 amino acids. CDR3 sequence (DNA): TGTGCCAGCAGTCGTCTAGCGGGAGTGACAAACGAGCAGTACTTC. It encodes CASSRLAGVTNEQYF.

This chain connects TRBV5-1 to TRBJ2-1, with 14 nucleotides matching TRBD2. Germline lookup yields CDR1 SGHRS and CDR2 YFSETQ. The CDR3 length is 15 residues. After removal of 3 bases from V and 7 bases from J, the junction contained 3 bases not matched to a gene. This CDR3 is CASSSGLAGVNEQFF. CDR3 sequence (DNA): TGCGCCAGCAGCTCGGGACTAGCGGGAGTGAATGAGCAGTTCTTC.

J is TRBJ2-1 and V is TRBV11-3; 14 bases are a match to TRBD2. The CDR3 spans 15 residues. The ends lost 5 bases at V and 10 bases at J; junction bases unmatched: 7. Germline V gene lookup returns CDR1 SGHNT and CDR2 YENEEA. CDR3 residues: CASSPGTSGRNEQFF. Here the CDR3 DNA reads TGTGCCAGCAGCCCCGGGACTAGCGGGAGAAACGAGCAGTTCTTC.

This clone has a single count. The chain carries TRBV7-8 and TRBJ2-1, with 8 bases matching TRBD2. Germline CDR1 and CDR2: SGHVS and FQNEAQ. CDR3 size: 16 residues. J lost 6 bases, V lost 4 bases, and 11 bases had no gene match. CDR3 nucleotides: TGTGCCAGCAGCTCCATACTGGGACTAGGGGGCAATGAGCAGTTCTTC. Its translation is CASSSILGLGGNEQFF.

J is TRBJ2-3 and V is TRBV7-2, with D possibly being TRBD2 (6 bases). Germline V gene lookup returns CDR1 SGHTA and CDR2 FQGNSA. The length of the CDR3 is 15 residues. Deletions cut 10 bases from V and 1 base from J, with 18 bases between. This CDR3 reads CATSPLSGGTDTQYF. The CDR3 nucleotides are TGTGCCACCTCTCCCCTTAGCGGAGGCACAGATACGCAGTATTTT.

The CDR3 DNA reads TGCGCCAGCAGCCAAGCCCCCCCTACTAGCGGTAACAATGAGCAGTTCTTC. Its translation: CASSQAPPTSGNNEQFF. This sequence joins TRBV4-1 and TRBJ2-1; 8 bases are a match to TRBD2. Germline lookup yields CDR1 MGHRA and CDR2 YSYEKL. The CDR3 length is 17 residues. V lost 1 base, J lost 5 bases, and 10 bases stayed unmatched.